This paragraph reports one T cell receptor beta chain. This clonotype was detected ten times or more. The target of this receptor is not known. No much larger clone exists at a distance of one base, and base qualities are not known. The library was produced with 5' RACE. Sequencing was carried out with an Illumina HiSeq 2000. Template switching added a universal primer binding site, and the final cDNA carried a unique molecular identifier that allowed TCR cDNA molecules to be counted accurately. Specific primers in the conserved constant-segment region were used to synthesize first-strand cDNA for the TCR alpha and beta chains. To control for contamination, every cDNA library was double barcoded, receiving both a SMART-Mk sample barcode and Illumina barcodes. TruSeq adapter sequences, together with Illumina sample barcodes, were added in two successive PCR steps. Sequencing of the TCR alpha and beta cDNA libraries was done on the Illumina HiSeq platform using custom primers. The original methods were these. Raw reads were processed with MiGEC to extract unique molecular identifiers, and MiXCR was used to determine CDR3 positions. For each individual, recombination models were inferred using an EM algorithm with the repgenHMM and IGoR tools. Shared clonotype analysis was performed with the tcR package in R, normalizing sharing by the product of cloneset sizes. To study raw recombination without the effects of thymic and clonal selection, out-of-frame nonproductive sequences were analyzed. TCRdb's own reprocessing of the public reads used fastp at Q25 and MiXCR and kept productive beta chains. Entries that share a CDR3 protein sequence are merged under the most common genes and DNA. The V and J calls follow TCRdb's processing rather than the paper's. The sample data list around 140,000 distinct CDR3 sequences, and around 3.4% of these were observed just once. The leading ten clones occupy 8% to 8.5% of the sample.

This sample stems from a study of identical twins (dated by TCRdb to 2016 to 2017). General notes on the study: TCR alpha and beta repertoires from monozygotic twins, unrelated adults of various ages and cord blood were deep-sequenced to test whether fetal clonotypes persist. To rule out contamination, the twin experiments were replicated at different times with different library preparation protocols. The paper's findings and limits, for the study overall: Because the same donors could not be followed over many years, the conclusions depended on cross-sectional statistical analysis. Compared with coincidental sharing between unrelated individuals, out-of-frame TCR alpha sequences shared between twins showed an excess of sequences with low generation probability. Zero-insertion analyses could be partly confounded by invariant T cells such as MAIT and iNKT, although diverse VJ usage argued against such confounding for most clonotypes. Out-of-frame TCR alpha sharing in monozygotic twins was systematically underestimated by recombination models, whereas sharing between unrelated individuals was in agreement with the recombination models. A weaker excess of twin sharing was found in beta out-of-frame sequences because the signal-to-noise ratio was lowered by fewer shared sequences. Fewer insertions were carried by abundant cord blood beta clonotypes; a weaker similar trend was observed in young adult naive repertoires, while no such trend was observed in memory repertoires.

The germline V gene encodes CDR1 DFQATT and CDR2 SNEGSKA (reference sequence). CDR3 length: 14 amino acids, cysteine to phenylalanine. The read is trimmed to its CDR3 DNA, 42 bases read in frame from base 1. The junction shows trimming of 0 bases on V and 6 bases on J, plus 14 bases between the germline ends. Every donor in the study was a healthy Caucasian. Miltenyi CD45RO+ enrichment and human naive T-cell isolation kits were used to isolate memory (CD45RO+) and naive T cells from PBMC. The TCR was taken from a man between 18 and 29 years old in good health. What was sequenced was memory T cells sorted from blood. What this sample's cell subset or site label stands for: CD45RO+ enriched T cells. Recombination connected TRBV20-1 to TRBJ1-1; the D gene assignment is ambiguous. The nucleotides read TGCAGTGCTAGAGAGGGCCACCAAGGCGCTGAAGCTTTCTTT. Translated, this is CSAREGHQGAEAFF.